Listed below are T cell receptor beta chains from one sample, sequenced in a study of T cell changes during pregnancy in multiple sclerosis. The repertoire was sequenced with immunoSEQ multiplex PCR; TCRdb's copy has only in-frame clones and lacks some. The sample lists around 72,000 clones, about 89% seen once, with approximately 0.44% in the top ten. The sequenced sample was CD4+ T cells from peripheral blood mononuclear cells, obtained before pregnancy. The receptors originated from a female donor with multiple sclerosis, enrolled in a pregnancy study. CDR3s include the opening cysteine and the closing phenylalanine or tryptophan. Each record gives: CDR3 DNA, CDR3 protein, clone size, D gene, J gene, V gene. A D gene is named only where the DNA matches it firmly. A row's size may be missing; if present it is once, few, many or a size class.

TGTGCCAGCAGCTTAGCGGAGGTCTTACAGGGGGGTTTTGATGAGCAGTTCTTC,CASSLAEVLQGGFDEQFF,-,TRBD1,TRBJ2-1,TRBV7-8
TGTGCCAGCTCACGGTCGTTGGACTGGTATGGCTACACCTTC,CASSRSLDWYGYTF,-,-,TRBJ1-2,TRBV18
TGTGCCAGCAGCGTAGGGGGTAGCGGGATGACCTCTGGTGAGCAGTTCTTC,CASSVGGSGMTSGEQFF,-,TRBD2,TRBJ2-1,TRBV9
TGTGCCAGCTCACTTGCAACAGGGGGCGGCCAGCCCCAGCATTTT,CASSLATGGGQPQHF,-,TRBD1,TRBJ1-5,TRBV18
TGCAGCACCGAGAGCGGGATCACAGATACGCAGTATTTT,CSTESGITDTQYF,-,TRBD2,TRBJ2-3,TRBV29-1
TGTGCCACCAGCAGAGGTGGCGGGAGCTCCTTCTATGAGCAGTTCTTC,CATSRGGGSSFYEQFF,once,TRBD2,TRBJ2-1,TRBV15
TGTGCAAGTCGCTACCTCCGGGTATTCGTGGGGACAGGTCGATATAGCAATCAGCCCCAGCATTTT,CASRYLRVFVGTGRYSNQPQHF,-,-,TRBJ1-5,TRBV12-2
TGTGCCAGCAGCTTCTCTTTAGCCAAAAACATTCAGTACTTC,CASSFSLAKNIQYF,-,-,TRBJ2-4,TRBV5-4
TGTGCCAGCAGCCAAGAGGGGCAGGGAAGGTGGTCTGAAGCTTTCTTT,CASSQEGQGRWSEAFF,-,-,TRBJ1-1,TRBV4-2
TGTGCCAGCAGTTTATCGTTGGGACACACTAACTATGGCTACACCTTC,CASSLSLGHTNYGYTF,-,-,TRBJ1-2,TRBV27
TGTGCCAGTAGCCCCAGAATACCGTCGGGCGAGCAGTACTTC,CASSPRIPSGEQYF,-,-,TRBJ2-7,TRBV19
TGCGCCAGCAGCTTGAAGCGGTTCACTGAAGCTTTCTTT,CASSLKRFTEAFF,-,-,TRBJ1-1,TRBV5-1
TGTGCCAGTAGTCCATGGACAGTCCTCTCTGGAAACACCATATATTTT,CASSPWTVLSGNTIYF,-,-,TRBJ1-3,TRBV19
TGTGCCAGCAGTTCGGACAGCCACACCGGGGAGCTGTTTTTT,CASSSDSHTGELFF,-,-,TRBJ2-2,TRBV5-4
TGTGCCAGCTCGCAACTCTCCGGGACAGGTGATAACTATGGCTACACCTTC,CASSQLSGTGDNYGYTF,-,TRBD1,TRBJ1-2,TRBV18
TGTGCCAGCAAAAGGCAGGGGAACACCGGGGAGCTGTTTTTT,CASKRQGNTGELFF,once,-,TRBJ2-2,TRBV9
TGCAGCGTTGTGAGGACTAACCAAGAGACCCAGTACTTC,CSVVRTNQETQYF,-,-,TRBJ2-5,TRBV29-1
TGTGCCAGCAGAGCGGACGGAGGTAGCTATGGCTACACCTTC,CASRADGGSYGYTF,once,-,TRBJ1-2,TRBV6-5
TGTGCCATCAAGGGCGGACAAGGGGACTACGAGCAGTACTTC,CAIKGGQGDYEQYF,-,-,TRBJ2-7,TRBV10-3
TGCGCCAGTAGAGGACAGGAGAATTCACCCCTCCACTTT,CASRGQENSPLHF,-,TRBD1,TRBJ1-6,TRBV5-1
TGTGCCTGGAGTCGTAGAAAAAACACAGATACGCAGTATTTT,CAWSRRKNTDTQYF,-,-,TRBJ2-3,TRBV30
TGTGCCAGCAGCTCAAGGACTAGCGGGTTCTACAATGAGCAGTTCTTC,CASSSRTSGFYNEQFF,-,TRBD2,TRBJ2-1,TRBV7-8
TGCGCCAGCAGCTTGGAGGCTAGCGGGAGAAGGCGAGCAGATACGCAGTATTTT,CASSLEASGRRRADTQYF,-,TRBD2,TRBJ2-3,TRBV5-1
TGTGCCAGCAGTGAAGCGGGTAGGCGGGGGGCCCGTACAGATACGCAGTATTTT,CASSEAGRRGARTDTQYF,once,TRBD2,TRBJ2-3,TRBV2
TGCAGCGTTGAAGATCTTTGGGTTCAGGGACAGCCCACAGATACGCAGTATTTT,CSVEDLWVQGQPTDTQYF,-,TRBD1,TRBJ2-3,TRBV29-1
TGTGCCAGCAGTTACGGACAGAACACTGAAGCTTTCTTT,CASSYGQNTEAFF,-,-,TRBJ1-1,TRBV6-5
TGTGCCAGCAGTGCAGGGGTGGGAGGGGAGCAGTACTTC,CASSAGVGGEQYF,-,-,TRBJ2-5,TRBV6-5
TGTGCCAGCAGTTTTTGGACAGGGGGCCCTCAGTACTTC,CASSFWTGGPQYF,-,TRBD1,TRBJ2-4,TRBV28
TGTGCCAGCAGGGGGGGGACCTTTAACTATGGCTACACCTTC,CASRGGTFNYGYTF,-,-,TRBJ1-2,TRBV2
TGTGCCAGCAGTTTACCGGGACAGAAAATCTACGAGCAGTACTTC,CASSLPGQKIYEQYF,-,TRBD1,TRBJ2-7,TRBV28
TGTGCCAGCTCATTGACAGATACTAATGAAAAACTGTTTTTT,CASSLTDTNEKLFF,-,-,TRBJ1-4,TRBV18
TGTGCCAGCTCACAACAGGGGGCCGATCAGCCCCAGCATTTT,CASSQQGADQPQHF,-,TRBD1,TRBJ1-5,TRBV18
TGTGCCAGCTCACCTTTGAGGGGGCTGAACGAGCAGTACTTC,CASSPLRGLNEQYF,-,TRBD1,TRBJ2-7,TRBV18
TGTGCCAGCCACGCGACAGGGGACACTGAAGCTTTCTTT,CASHATGDTEAFF,-,TRBD1,TRBJ1-1,TRBV19
TGTGCCAGCAGGGACGGGACTAGCGGGTACAATGAGCAGTTCTTC,CASRDGTSGYNEQFF,once,TRBD2,TRBJ2-1,TRBV5-6
TGCGCCAGCAGCTTGGCGGTGGCGGGAGGGGGCAATGAGCAGTTCTTC,CASSLAVAGGGNEQFF,-,TRBD2,TRBJ2-1,TRBV5-1
TGTGCCAGCAGCCGAGGGACAGGGAACAGTTATGGCTACACCTTC,CASSRGTGNSYGYTF,-,TRBD1,TRBJ1-2,TRBV27
TGTGCCAGCAGCCCTGATAGCGACAGGGTGTATGAGCAGTTCTTC,CASSPDSDRVYEQFF,-,TRBD1,TRBJ2-1,TRBV11-1
TGTGCCAGCTCACAGGGACAAAACTACGAGCAGTACTTC,CASSQGQNYEQYF,-,-,TRBJ2-7,TRBV18
TGTGCCAGCAGTTTTAGCACAGGGGCTGGCACAGATACGCAGTATTTT,CASSFSTGAGTDTQYF,-,TRBD1,TRBJ2-3,TRBV28
TGTGCCAGCAGCCATCTAGGAAGTACGCAGTATTTT,CASSHLGSTQYF,once,-,TRBJ2-3,TRBV7-2
TGCAGTGCTAGAGACCAGGACAAGGAGTACTTC,CSARDQDKEYF,-,-,TRBJ2-7,TRBV20-1
TGTGCCAGCTCACCAACTGTGGGGACAGGTTCTGTGGGCGAGCAGTACTTC,CASSPTVGTGSVGEQYF,-,TRBD1,TRBJ2-7,TRBV18
TGTGCCTGGAGTCAACGTTTCTCGGTGAACACTGAAGCTTTCTTT,CAWSQRFSVNTEAFF,-,-,TRBJ1-1,TRBV30
TGTGCCAGCAGCTTGGGGGACAAGGTCACCGGGGAGCTGTTTTTT,CASSLGDKVTGELFF,-,-,TRBJ2-2,TRBV7-9